The 3 T cell receptor beta chains below were found in one sample sequenced in a study of blood T cell repertoires in COVID-19. Repertoires were generated with immunoSEQ multiplex PCR, while TCRdb's copy carries only in-frame clones and drops some. This table holds around 79,000 clones, 88% found once. The sequenced sample was peripheral blood. The source is a human donor in a cohort sampled during active COVID-19.

V gene TRBV29-1 combines with J gene TRBJ2-7; a possible D gene is TRBD2 (7 bases). The V end lost 3 bases, the J end lost 3 bases, and 12 bases lay between the germline ends. This CDR3 is 13 amino acids long. Germline loops: CDR1 SQVTM, CDR2 ANQGSEA. The CDR3 nucleotides read TGCAGCGTTGAGGGGGGGGCTAACTACGAGCAGTACTTC. It encodes CSVEGGANYEQYF.

V is TRBV28 and J is TRBJ2-7, with 7 bases that match TRBD1. CDR1 is MDHEN, CDR2 SYDVKM, per germline. The V gene end was trimmed by 4 bases and the J gene end by 1 base; junction bases not matched to a gene: 4. CDR3 size: 14 residues. As DNA, the CDR3 is TGTGCCAGCAGTTCTCCGGGACAGTCCTACGAGCAGTACTTC. It specifies CASSSPGQSYEQYF.

The chain links TRBV18 to TRBJ2-4; 11 bases line up with TRBD2. Germline CDR1 reads KGHSH; CDR2 reads LQKENI. The CDR3 is 19 amino acids. Trimming at V came to 0 bases and at J to 0 bases, leaving 7 bases not matched to a gene. The DNA of the CDR3 is TGTGCCAGCTCACCACCGGCTAGCGGGGGGACCCTAGCCAAAAACATTCAGTACTTC. As protein: CASSPPASGGTLAKNIQYF.